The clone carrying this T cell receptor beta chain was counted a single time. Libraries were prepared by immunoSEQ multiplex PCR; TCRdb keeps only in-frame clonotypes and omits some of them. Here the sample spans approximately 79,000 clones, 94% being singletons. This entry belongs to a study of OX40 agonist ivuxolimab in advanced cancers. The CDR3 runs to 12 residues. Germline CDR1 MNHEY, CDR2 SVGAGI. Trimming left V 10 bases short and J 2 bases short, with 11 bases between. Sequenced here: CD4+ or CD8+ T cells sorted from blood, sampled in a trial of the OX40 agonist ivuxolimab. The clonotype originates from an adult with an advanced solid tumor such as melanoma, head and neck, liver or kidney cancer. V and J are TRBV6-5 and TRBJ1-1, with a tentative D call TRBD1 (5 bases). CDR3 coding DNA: TGTGCCACCCTAAGGGGCAACACTGAAGCTTTCTTT. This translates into CATLRGNTEAFF.